This T cell receptor beta chain derives from a study of T cell repertoires in cytomegalovirus infection. Across the whole study: The public TCR beta signatures pointed to both CMV infection and matching HLA type. Study-wide findings and caveats: There were HLA-C-restricted CMV-specific TCR beta clonotypes dominating the ex vivo response.

Looked up from germline, CDR1 is SGHTA and CDR2 is FQGNSA. J lost 1 base, V lost 5 bases, and 15 bases had no gene match. This CDR3 has 18 amino acids. MiXCR, applied by TCRdb to the reads, yields one record per CDR3 protein. The repertoire holds roughly 500,000 distinct CDR3 sequences, with 33% as singletons. About this clonotype: Its matching antigen is unknown.

This clonotype was obtained from a human donor in good health (CMV status not recorded). Some clones in this sample may be carry-over from other donors' samples. Source: cultured PBMCs, taken from culture after CMV antigen stimulation. The chain has TRBV7-2 and TRBJ2-5, with 8 bases that match TRBD2. The CDR3 region is CASSPVWGISGTQETQYF. DNA for the CDR3: TGTGCCAGCAGCCCCGTTTGGGGAATTAGCGGGACCCAAGAGACCCAGTACTTC.